The T cell receptor beta chain described here comes from a study of OX40 agonist ivuxolimab in advanced cancers. The V gene's germline CDR1 is LNHDA and CDR2 SQIVND (reference sequence). The CDR3 spans 13 residues. V was clipped by 5 bases and J by 4 bases, with 9 bases between them. Produced via immunoSEQ multiplex PCR; TCRdb's table is partial and in-frame only. This sample yields 94,000 or so clones, of which around 84% are seen a single time; around 1.1% belongs to the top ten. The chain is built from TRBV19 and TRBJ2-1; D unresolved. The source was CD4+ or CD8+ T cells sorted from blood, collected in a trial of the OX40 agonist ivuxolimab. The receptor's source is an adult with an advanced solid tumor such as melanoma, head and neck, liver or kidney cancer. CDR3 amino acids: CASSADGYNEQFF. The DNA of the CDR3 is TGTGCCAGTAGTGCCGACGGTTACAATGAGCAGTTCTTC.